These 8 T cell receptor beta chains share one sample of origin, sequenced in a study of glioma-infiltrating T cells. Using RNA template, CDR3s of TCR alpha and beta were amplified with iRepertoire arm-PCR. TCRdb itself ran the multiplex PCR reads through MiXCR, one entry per CDR3 protein. The table includes roughly 100,000 distinct CDR3 sequences, approximately 28% detected once. Sequenced input: glioma tissue, nonneoplastic brain tissue, or PBMCs (not recorded which). All receptors come from a human donor with low-grade glioma or glioblastoma, undergoing nonglioma brain surgery, or in good health (not recorded which).

Turning to this clonotype: With a much larger clone just one base away, this may be a read error. V gene TRBV3-1 combines with J gene TRBJ2-7; unclear D gene. The V and J ends lost 0 bases and 7 bases respectively, with 4 bases between them. In germline, CDR1 is LGHDT, CDR2 YNNKEL (reference sequence). There are 11 residues in the CDR3. The CDR3 region has the DNA TGTGCCAGCAGCCAAGAGTCAGAGCAGTACTTC. Protein: CASSQESEQYF.

This clonotype was recorded at least ten times. The chain is built from TRBV20-1 and TRBJ2-1, with 8 bases identical to TRBD2. The CDR3 consists of 13 residues. CDR1 and CDR2 (germline): DFQATT, SNEGSKA (reference sequence). The CDR3: CSRGGSSYNEQFF. CDR3 DNA: TGCAGCCGGGGGGGAAGCTCCTACAATGAGCAGTTCTTC.

Details on this clonotype: This may be a read error: a much more frequent sequence differs by one nucleotide. This chain links TRBV19 with TRBJ2-3; the D gene is possibly TRBD2 (6 bases). Trimming shortened V by 9 bases and J by 7 bases, and 23 bases separated the two germline ends. Germline-derived CDR1 and CDR2 are LNHDA and SQIVND (reference sequence). CDR3 length: 15 amino acids. The CDR3 is CASAARGLHTNTQYF. CDR3 sequence (DNA): TGTGCCAGCGCCGCCCGGGGGTTACACACGAATACGCAGTATTTT. Variable domain in full (rest from reference TRBV19 and TRBJ2-3): DGGITQSPKYLFRKEGQNVTLSCEQNLNHDAMYWYRQDPGQGLRLIYYSQIVNDFQKGDIAEGYSVSREKKESFPLTVTSAQKNPTAFYLCASAARGLHTNTQYFGPGTRLTVL.

Turning to this clonotype: Given a much more abundant clone one base away, this may be a read error. The gene calls are TRBV13 and TRBJ2-3; TRBD2 agrees at 8 bases. There are 14 residues in the CDR3. Trimming at V came to 8 bases and at J to 5 bases, leaving 9 bases not matched to a gene. Per germline, CDR1 PRHDT and CDR2 FYEKMQ (reference sequence). CDR3 DNA sequence: TGTGCCAGCGGCGAAGGACTAGCAGGAGATACGCAGTATTTT. It encodes CASGEGLAGDTQYF.

The V gene is TRBV11-2, the J gene TRBJ1-2; D is undetermined. Trimming cost V 5 bases and J 4 bases, with 8 bases left between them. The germline V gene encodes CDR1 SGHAT and CDR2 FQNNGV. The CDR3 runs to 12 residues. The CDR3 is CASSATTYGYTF. In DNA form, the CDR3 reads TGTGCCAGCAGCGCAACAACCTATGGCTACACCTTC.

This chain joins TRBV4-3 and TRBJ2-7; D remains unclear. V lost 0 bases to trimming and J lost 5 bases, with 17 bases between them. CDR1 is LGHNA, CDR2 YSLEER, per germline. The CDR3 is made up of 16 amino acids. CDR3: CASSQDSGIPLDEQYF. The DNA of the CDR3 is TGCGCCAGCAGCCAAGACAGTGGAATACCTCTTGACGAGCAGTACTTC.

This clonotype was counted many times. The chain couples TRBV20-1 to TRBJ1-5; no clear D. V was clipped by 6 bases and J by 0 bases, with 12 bases between them. Germline CDR1 DFQATT, CDR2 SNEGSKA (reference sequence). The CDR3 extends over 14 amino acids. CDR3 bases: TGCAGTGCGCAGGTACGAGGTAGCAATCAGCCCCAGCATTTT. The encoded protein is CSAQVRGSNQPQHF.

This clonotype has more than one count but fewer than ten. V and J are TRBV7-6 and TRBJ2-1; 10 bases agree with TRBD2. CDR3 length: 16 amino acids. CDR1 and CDR2 from the germline V gene are SGHVS and FNYEAQ. Unmatched junction bases numbered 7, after V lost 1 base and J lost 7 bases. The CDR3 is CASSLGVAGGENEQFF. The CDR3 DNA reads TGTGCCAGCAGCTTAGGGGTAGCGGGGGGCGAGAATGAGCAGTTCTTC.